This TCR beta chain was retrieved from a study of shared clonotypes between healthy human individuals. Generated by immunoSEQ multiplex PCR, the TCRdb table keeps only in-frame clones and is missing some. The table has around 990,000 clones, approximately 77% seen once. Germline-derived CDR1 and CDR2 are SGHRS and YFSETQ. This CDR3 has 14 amino acids. Trimming removed 0 bases at V and 4 bases at J, with 9 bases between. V and J are TRBV5-1 and TRBJ2-3; D not resolved. The receptor comes from a man younger than 30 in good health. Some clones in this sample may be carry-over from other donors' samples. Material: memory CD4+ T cells from PBMCs. Noted subset: CD45RA-negative fraction. The CDR3 DNA is TGCGCCAGCAGCTTGGAAGGAAACTCAGATACGCAGTATTTT. Translating gives CASSLEGNSDTQYF.